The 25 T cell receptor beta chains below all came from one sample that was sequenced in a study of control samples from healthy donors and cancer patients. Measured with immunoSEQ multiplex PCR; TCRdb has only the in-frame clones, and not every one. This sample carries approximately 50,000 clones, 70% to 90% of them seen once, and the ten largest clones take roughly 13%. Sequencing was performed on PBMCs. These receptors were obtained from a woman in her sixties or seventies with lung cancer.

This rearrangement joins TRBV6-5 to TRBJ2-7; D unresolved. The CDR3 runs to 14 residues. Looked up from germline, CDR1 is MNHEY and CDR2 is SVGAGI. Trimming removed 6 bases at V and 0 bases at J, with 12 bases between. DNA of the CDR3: TGTGCCAGCAGAATTAACTGGAGCTCCTACGAGCAGTACTTC. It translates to CASRINWSSYEQYF.

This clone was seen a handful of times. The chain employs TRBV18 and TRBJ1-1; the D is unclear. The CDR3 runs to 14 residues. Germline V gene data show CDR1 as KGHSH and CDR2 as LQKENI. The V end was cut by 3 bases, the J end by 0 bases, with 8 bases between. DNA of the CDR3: TGTGCCAGCTCACCTGGGTCGGTGAACACTGAAGCTTTCTTT. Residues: CASSPGSVNTEAFF.

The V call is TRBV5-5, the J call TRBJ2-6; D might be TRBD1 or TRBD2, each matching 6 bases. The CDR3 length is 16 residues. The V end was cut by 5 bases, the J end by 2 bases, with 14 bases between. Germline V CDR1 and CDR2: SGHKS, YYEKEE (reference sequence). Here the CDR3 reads CASSKDYRAGANVLTF. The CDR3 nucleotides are TGTGCCAGCAGTAAGGACTACAGGGCTGGGGCCAACGTCCTGACTTTC. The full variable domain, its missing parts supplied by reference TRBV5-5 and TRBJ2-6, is DAGVTQSPTHLIKTRGQQVTLRCSPISGHKSVSWYQQVLGQGPQFIFQYYEKEERGRGNFPDRFSARQFPNYSSELNVNALLLGDSALYLCASSKDYRAGANVLTFGAGSRLTVL.

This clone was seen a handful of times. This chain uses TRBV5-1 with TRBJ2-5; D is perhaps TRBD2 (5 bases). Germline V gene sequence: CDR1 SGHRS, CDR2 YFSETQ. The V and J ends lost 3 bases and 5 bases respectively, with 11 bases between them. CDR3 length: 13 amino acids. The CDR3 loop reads CASSSPGEETQYF. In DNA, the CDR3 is TGCGCCAGCAGCTCGCCTGGGGAGGAGACCCAGTACTTC.

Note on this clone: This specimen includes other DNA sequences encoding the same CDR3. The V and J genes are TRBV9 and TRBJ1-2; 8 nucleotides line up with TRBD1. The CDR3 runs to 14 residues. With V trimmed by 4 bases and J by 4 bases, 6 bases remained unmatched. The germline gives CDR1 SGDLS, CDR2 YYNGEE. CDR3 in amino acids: CASSPGQGSYGYTF. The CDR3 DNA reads TGTGCCAGCAGCCCCGGACAGGGTAGCTATGGCTACACCTTC. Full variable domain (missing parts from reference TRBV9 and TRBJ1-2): DSGVTQTPKHLITATGQRVTLRCSPRSGDLSVYWYQQSLDQGLQFLIQYYNGEERAKGNILERFSAQQFPDLHSELNLSSLELGDSALYFCASSPGQGSYGYTFGSGTRLTVV.

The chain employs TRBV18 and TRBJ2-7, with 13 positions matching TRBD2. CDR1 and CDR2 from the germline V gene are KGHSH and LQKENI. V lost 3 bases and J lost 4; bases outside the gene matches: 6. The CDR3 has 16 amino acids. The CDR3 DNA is TGTGCCAGCTCACCTTCCACTAGCGGGGGGGCTTACGAGCAGTACTTC. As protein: CASSPSTSGGAYEQYF.

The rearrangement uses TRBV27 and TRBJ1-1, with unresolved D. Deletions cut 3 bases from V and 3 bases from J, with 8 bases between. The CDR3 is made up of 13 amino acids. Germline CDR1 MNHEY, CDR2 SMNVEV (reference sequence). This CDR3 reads CASSLVLDTEAFF. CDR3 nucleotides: TGTGCCAGCAGTTTGGTCCTGGACACTGAAGCTTTCTTT.

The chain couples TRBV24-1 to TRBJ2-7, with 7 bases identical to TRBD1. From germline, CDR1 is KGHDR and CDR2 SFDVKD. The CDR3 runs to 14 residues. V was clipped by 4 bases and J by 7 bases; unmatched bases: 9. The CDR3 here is CATSEGGGSREQYF. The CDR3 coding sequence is TGTGCCACCAGTGAAGGGGGCGGGTCGCGAGAGCAGTACTTC.

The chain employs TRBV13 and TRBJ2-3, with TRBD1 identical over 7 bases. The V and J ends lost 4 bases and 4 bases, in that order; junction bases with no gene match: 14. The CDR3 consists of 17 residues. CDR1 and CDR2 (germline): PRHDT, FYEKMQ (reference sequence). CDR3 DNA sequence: TGTGCCAGCAGCTGGGGACAGCGAGGAGAAGGGGCAGATACGCAGTATTTT. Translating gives CASSWGQRGEGADTQYF. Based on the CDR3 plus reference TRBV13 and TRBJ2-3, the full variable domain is AAGVIQSPRHLIKEKRETATLKCYPIPRHDTVYWYQQGPGQDPQFLISFYEKMQSDKGSIPDRFSAQQFSDYHSELNMSSLELGDSALYFCASSWGQRGEGADTQYFGPGTRLTVL.

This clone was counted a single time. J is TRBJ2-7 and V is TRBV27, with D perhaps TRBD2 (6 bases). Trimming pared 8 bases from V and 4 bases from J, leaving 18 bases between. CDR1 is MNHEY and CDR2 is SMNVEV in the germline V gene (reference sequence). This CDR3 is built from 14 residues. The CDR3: CASYGGTKTYEQYF. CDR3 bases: TGTGCCAGCTATGGGGGGACGAAGACTTACGAGCAGTACTTC.

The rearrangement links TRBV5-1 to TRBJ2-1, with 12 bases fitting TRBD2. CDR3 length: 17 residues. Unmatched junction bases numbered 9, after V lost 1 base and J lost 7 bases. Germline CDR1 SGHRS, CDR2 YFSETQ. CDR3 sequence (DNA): TGCGCCAGCAGCTTGACGGCTAGCGGGAGGGCCGCGAATGAGCAGTTCTTC. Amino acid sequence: CASSLTASGRAANEQFF.

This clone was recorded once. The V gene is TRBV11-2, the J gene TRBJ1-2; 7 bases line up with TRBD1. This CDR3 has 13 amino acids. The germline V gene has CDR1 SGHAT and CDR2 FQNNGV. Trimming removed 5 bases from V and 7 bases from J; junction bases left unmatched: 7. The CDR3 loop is CASSLQGIGGYTF. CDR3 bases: TGTGCCAGCAGCCTACAGGGGATCGGTGGCTACACCTTC.

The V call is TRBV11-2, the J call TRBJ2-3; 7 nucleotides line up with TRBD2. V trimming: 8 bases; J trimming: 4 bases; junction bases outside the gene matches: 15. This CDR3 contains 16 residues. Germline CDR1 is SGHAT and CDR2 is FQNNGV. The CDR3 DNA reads TGTGCCAGCTACCCCGGGCCAGCGGGAAGGTCAGATACGCAGTATTTT. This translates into CASYPGPAGRSDTQYF.

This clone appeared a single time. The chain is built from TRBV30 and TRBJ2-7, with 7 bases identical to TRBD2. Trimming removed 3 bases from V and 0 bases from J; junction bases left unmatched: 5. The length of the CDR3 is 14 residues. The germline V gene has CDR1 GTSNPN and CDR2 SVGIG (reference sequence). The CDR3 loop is CAWRASGSSYEQYF. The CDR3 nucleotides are TGTGCCTGGAGGGCTAGCGGAAGCTCCTACGAGCAGTACTTC.

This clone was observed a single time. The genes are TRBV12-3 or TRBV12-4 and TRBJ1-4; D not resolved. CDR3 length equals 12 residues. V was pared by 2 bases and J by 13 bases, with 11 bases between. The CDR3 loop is CASSLFVGGLFF. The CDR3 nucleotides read TGTGCCAGCAGTTTATTCGTAGGCGGACTGTTTTTT.

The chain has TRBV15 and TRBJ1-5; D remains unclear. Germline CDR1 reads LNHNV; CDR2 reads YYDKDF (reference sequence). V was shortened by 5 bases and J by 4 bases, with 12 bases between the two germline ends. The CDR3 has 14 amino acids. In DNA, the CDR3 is TGTGCCACCAGCGCCCGACTTGAAAATCAGCCCCAGCATTTT. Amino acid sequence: CATSARLENQPQHF.

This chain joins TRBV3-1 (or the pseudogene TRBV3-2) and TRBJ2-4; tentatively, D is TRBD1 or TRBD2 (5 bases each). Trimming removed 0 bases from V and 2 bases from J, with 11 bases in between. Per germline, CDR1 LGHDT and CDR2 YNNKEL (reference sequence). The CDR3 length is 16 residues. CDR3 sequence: CASSQDLGVTKNIQYF. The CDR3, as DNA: TGTGCCAGCAGCCAAGATCTGGGGGTGACCAAAAACATTCAGTACTTC.

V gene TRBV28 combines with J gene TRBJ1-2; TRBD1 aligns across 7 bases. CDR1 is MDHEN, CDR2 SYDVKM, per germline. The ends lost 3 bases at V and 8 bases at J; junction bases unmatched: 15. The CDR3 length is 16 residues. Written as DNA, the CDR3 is TGTGCCAGCAGTTTTATCTCAGGGGGGGATGGCAGGGGCTACACCTTC. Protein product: CASSFISGGDGRGYTF.

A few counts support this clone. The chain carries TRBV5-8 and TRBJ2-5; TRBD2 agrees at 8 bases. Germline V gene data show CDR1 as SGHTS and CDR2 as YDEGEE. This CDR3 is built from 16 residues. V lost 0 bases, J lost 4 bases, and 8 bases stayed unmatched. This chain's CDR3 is CASSLAPGGLGETQYF. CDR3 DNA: TGTGCCAGCAGCTTGGCCCCGGGGGGGCTAGGAGAGACCCAGTACTTC.

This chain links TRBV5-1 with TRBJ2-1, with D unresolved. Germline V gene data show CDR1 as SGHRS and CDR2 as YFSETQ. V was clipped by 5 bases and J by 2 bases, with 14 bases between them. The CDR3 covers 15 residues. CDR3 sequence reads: CASRPSRRTYNEQFF. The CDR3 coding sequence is TGCGCCAGCAGACCCAGCAGGCGCACCTACAATGAGCAGTTCTTC. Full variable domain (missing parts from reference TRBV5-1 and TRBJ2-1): KAGVTQTPRYLIKTRGQQVTLSCSPISGHRSVSWYQQTPGQGLQFLFEYFSETQRNKGNFPGRFSGRQFSNSRSEMNVSTLELGDSALYLCASRPSRRTYNEQFFGPGTRLTVL.

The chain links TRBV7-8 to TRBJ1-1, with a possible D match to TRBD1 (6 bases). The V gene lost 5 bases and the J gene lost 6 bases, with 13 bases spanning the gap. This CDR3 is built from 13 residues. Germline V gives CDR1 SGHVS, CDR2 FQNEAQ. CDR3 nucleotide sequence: TGTGCCAGCAGCGTCACAGGGCGGGCTGAAGCTTTCTTT. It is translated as CASSVTGRAEAFF.

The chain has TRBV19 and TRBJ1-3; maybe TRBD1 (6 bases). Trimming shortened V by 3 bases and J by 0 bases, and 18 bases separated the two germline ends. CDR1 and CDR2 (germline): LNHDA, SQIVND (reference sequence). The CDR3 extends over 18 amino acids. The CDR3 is CASSIQGFQSSSGNTIYF. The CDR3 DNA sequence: TGTGCCAGTAGTATCCAGGGGTTCCAAAGTTCCTCTGGAAACACCATATATTTT.

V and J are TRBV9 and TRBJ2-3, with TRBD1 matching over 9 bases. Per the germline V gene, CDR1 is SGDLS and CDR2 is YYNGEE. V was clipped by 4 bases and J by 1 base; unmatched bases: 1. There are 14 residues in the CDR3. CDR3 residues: CASSTGGRTDTQYF. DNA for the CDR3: TGTGCCAGCAGCACAGGGGGCCGCACAGATACGCAGTATTTT.

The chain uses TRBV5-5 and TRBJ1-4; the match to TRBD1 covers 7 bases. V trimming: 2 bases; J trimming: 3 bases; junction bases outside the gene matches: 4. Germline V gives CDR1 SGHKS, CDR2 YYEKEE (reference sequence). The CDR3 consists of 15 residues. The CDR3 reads CASSFSGQSNEKLFF. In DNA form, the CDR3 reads TGTGCCAGCAGCTTTTCGGGACAGTCTAATGAAAAACTGTTTTTT.

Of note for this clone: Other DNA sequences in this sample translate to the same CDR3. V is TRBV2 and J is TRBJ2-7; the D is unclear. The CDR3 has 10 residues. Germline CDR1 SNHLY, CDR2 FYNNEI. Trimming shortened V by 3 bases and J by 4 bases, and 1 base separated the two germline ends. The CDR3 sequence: CASSDYEQYF. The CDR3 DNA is TGTGCCAGCAGTGATTACGAGCAGTACTTC.